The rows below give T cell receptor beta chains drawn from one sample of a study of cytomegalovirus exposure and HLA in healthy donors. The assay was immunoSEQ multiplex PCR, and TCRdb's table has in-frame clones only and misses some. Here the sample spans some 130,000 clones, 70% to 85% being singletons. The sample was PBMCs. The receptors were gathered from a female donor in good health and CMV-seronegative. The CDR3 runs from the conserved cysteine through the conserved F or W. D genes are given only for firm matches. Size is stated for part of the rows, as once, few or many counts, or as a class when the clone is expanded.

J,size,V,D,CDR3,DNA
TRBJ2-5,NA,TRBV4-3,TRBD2,CASSQGTAGEETQYF,TGCGCCAGCAGCCAAGGAACAGCGGGAGAAGAGACCCAGTACTTC
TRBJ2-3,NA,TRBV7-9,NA,CASSRPGDTQYF,TGTGCCAGCAGCCGCCCCGGGGATACGCAGTATTTT
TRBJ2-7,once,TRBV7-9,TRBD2,CASSLIAGGYEQYF,TGTGCCAGCAGCTTAATAGCGGGAGGGTACGAGCAGTACTTC
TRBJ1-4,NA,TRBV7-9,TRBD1,CASSLGGTARATNEKLFF,TGTGCCAGCAGCTTAGGGGGGACAGCCCGGGCGACTAATGAAAAACTGTTTTTT
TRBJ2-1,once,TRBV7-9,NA,CASSGGPHNEQFF,TGTGCCAGCAGCGGAGGGCCTCACAATGAGCAGTTCTTC
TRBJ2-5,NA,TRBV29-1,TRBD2,CSVVPGGGETQYF,TGCAGCGTTGTTCCCGGCGGGGGGGAGACCCAGTACTTC
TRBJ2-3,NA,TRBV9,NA,CASSVKVASTDTQYF,TGTGCCAGCAGCGTAAAAGTGGCCAGCACAGATACGCAGTATTTT
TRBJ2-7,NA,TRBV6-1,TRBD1,CASRADRVGEQYF,TGTGCCAGCAGAGCGGACAGGGTAGGCGAGCAGTACTTC
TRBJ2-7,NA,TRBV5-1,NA,CASSGAGKGHEQYF,TGCGCCAGCAGCGGGGCAGGGAAGGGCCACGAGCAGTACTTC
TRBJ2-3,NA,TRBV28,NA,CASRPLAASTDTQYF,TGTGCCAGCAGGCCACTAGCAGCCAGCACAGATACGCAGTATTTT
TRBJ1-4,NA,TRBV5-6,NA,CASRRSSNEKLFF,TGTGCCAGCAGACGGAGCTCTAATGAAAAACTGTTTTTT
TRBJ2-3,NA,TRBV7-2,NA,CASSLTSSTDTQYF,TGTGCCAGCAGCCTAACGTCTAGCACAGATACGCAGTATTTT
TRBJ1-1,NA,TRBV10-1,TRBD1,CASSESSGTVNTEAFF,TGCGCCAGCAGTGAGTCATCCGGGACAGTGAACACTGAAGCTTTCTTT
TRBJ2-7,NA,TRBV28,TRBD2,CASSFVGGSSYEQYF,TGTGCCAGCAGTTTCGTCGGCGGGAGCTCCTACGAGCAGTACTTC
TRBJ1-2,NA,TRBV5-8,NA,CASSPRTGDNYGYTF,TGTGCCAGCAGCCCCCGGACGGGGGATAACTATGGCTACACCTTC
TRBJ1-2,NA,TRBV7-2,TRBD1,CASSYTGDDGYTF,TGTGCCAGCAGTTATACAGGGGATGACGGCTACACCTTC
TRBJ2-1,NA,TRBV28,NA,CASSLWAGDEQFF,TGTGCCAGCAGTTTATGGGCGGGCGATGAGCAGTTCTTC
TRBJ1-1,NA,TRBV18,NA,CASSPDHTGRWNTEAFF,TGTGCCAGCTCACCAGATCATACAGGGCGGTGGAACACTGAAGCTTTCTTT
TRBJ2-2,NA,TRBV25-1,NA,CTSSESNRVTGELFF,TGTACCAGCAGTGAATCGAACAGGGTCACCGGGGAGCTGTTTTTT
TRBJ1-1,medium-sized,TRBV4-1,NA,CATRNRAMNTEAFF,TGCGCCACTCGGAACAGGGCCATGAACACTGAAGCTTTCTTT
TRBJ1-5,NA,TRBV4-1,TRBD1,CASSQDTGGVGNQPQHF,TGCGCCAGCAGCCAAGATACAGGGGGCGTTGGCAATCAGCCCCAGCATTTT
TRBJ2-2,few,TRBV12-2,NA,CASRPVRTVRTGELFF,TGTGCAAGTCGCCCCGTGCGGACAGTAAGGACCGGGGAGCTGTTTTTT
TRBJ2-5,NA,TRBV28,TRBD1,CASSGTGGSQETQYF,TGTGCCAGCAGTGGGACAGGCGGTTCCCAAGAGACCCAGTACTTC
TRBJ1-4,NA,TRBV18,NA,CASSQTGLATNEKLFF,TGTGCCAGCTCCCAGACAGGCCTTGCAACTAATGAAAAACTGTTTTTT
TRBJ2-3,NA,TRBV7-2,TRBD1,CASSPGTGHTDTQYF,TGTGCCAGCAGCCCCGGGACAGGGCACACAGATACGCAGTATTTT
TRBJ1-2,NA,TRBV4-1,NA,CASSKGLSLAGYTF,TGCGCCAGCAGCAAGGGACTTTCCCTCGCGGGCTACACCTTC
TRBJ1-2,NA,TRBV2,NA,CASSESGFEGYTF,TGTGCCAGCAGTGAGTCAGGGTTTGAGGGCTACACCTTC
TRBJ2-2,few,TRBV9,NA,CASSVERRANTGELFF,TGTGCCAGCAGCGTAGAGAGGAGGGCGAACACCGGGGAGCTGTTTTTT
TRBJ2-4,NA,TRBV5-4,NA,CASSSQGPQNIQYF,TGTGCCAGCAGCTCACAGGGTCCTCAAAACATTCAGTACTTC
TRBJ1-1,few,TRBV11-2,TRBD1,CASSLLRDSRSTEAFF,TGTGCCAGCAGCTTACTCCGGGACAGCAGGAGTACTGAAGCTTTCTTT
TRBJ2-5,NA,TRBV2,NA,CASTSGIIETQYF,TGTGCCAGCACCTCGGGAATAATAGAGACCCAGTACTTC
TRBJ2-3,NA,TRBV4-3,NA,CASSQNNGGDTQYF,TGCGCCAGCAGCCAAAACAACGGGGGAGATACGCAGTATTTT
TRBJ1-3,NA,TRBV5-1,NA,CASSLGGSGNTIYF,TGCGCCAGCAGTTTGGGAGGCTCTGGAAACACCATATATTTT